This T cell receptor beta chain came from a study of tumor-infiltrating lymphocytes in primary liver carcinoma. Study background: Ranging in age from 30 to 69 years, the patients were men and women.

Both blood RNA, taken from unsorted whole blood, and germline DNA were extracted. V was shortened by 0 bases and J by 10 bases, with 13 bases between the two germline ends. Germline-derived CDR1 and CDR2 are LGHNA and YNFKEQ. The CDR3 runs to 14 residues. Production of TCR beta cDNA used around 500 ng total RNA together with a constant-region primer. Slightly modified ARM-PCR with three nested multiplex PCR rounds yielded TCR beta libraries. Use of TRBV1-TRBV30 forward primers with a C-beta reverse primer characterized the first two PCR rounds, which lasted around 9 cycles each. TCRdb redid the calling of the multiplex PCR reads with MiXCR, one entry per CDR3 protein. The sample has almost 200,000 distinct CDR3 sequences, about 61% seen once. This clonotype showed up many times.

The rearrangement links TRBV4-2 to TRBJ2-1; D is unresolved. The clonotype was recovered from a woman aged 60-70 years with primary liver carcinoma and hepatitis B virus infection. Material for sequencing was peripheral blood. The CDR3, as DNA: TGTGCCAGCAGCCAAGACTCCTTGGGTAGGGAGCAGTTCTTC. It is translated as CASSQDSLGREQFF.